What follows are 28 T cell receptor beta chains derived from one specimen sequenced in a study of a mutant IDH1 vaccine in newly diagnosed glioma (dated by TCRdb to the early 2020s). Interpreted using the paper, the time point label stands for: week 5, during vaccination. A 20-mer mutant IDH1 peptide at 300 micrograms in Montanide made up each vaccine dose, which was injected subcutaneously together with topical imiquimod. Their antigens remain unidentified. The receptor library was made with the immunoSEQ multiplex PCR assay. TCRdb took over this immuneACCESS table, retaining in-frame rearrangements with V and J assigned. Such tables are incomplete; in checked studies, under half of the missing clones stem from an unresolved V gene, and the remainder is unexplained. Recorded for this sample are over 55,000 clones; approximately 79% of them occurred a single time. The ten largest clones add up to over 3% of the sample.

The starting material was PBMCs, obtained from a glioma patient whose treatment included an IDH1 peptide vaccine. The receptors were sampled from a woman in her late teens or twenties with glioma. Some clones in this sample may be carry-over from other donors' samples.

The gene calls are TRBV7-2 and TRBJ1-4, with D possibly being TRBD1 (5 bases). The germline V and J ends were trimmed by 5 bases and 8 bases, with 18 bases remaining between them. The CDR3 is made up of 15 amino acids. Germline lookup yields CDR1 SGHTA and CDR2 FQGNSA. This CDR3 reads CASSPPGTFGEKLFF. CDR3 DNA sequence: TGTGCCAGCAGCCCCCCCGGGACGTTTGGCGAAAAACTGTTTTTT.

This chain links TRBV6-4 with TRBJ2-3; weak D call: TRBD2 (5 bases). Germline V gives CDR1 MRHNA, CDR2 SNTAGT. This CDR3 has 15 residues. V was cut by 1 base and J by 3 bases, with 11 bases left in between. CDR3 sequence: CASSDLGSATDTQYF. The DNA of the CDR3 is TGTGCCAGCAGTGACTTAGGTAGCGCTACAGATACGCAGTATTTT.

This sequence joins TRBV5-1 and TRBJ2-7, with a possible D match to TRBD2 (6 bases). The germline CDR1 and CDR2 sequences are SGHRS and YFSETQ. The CDR3 runs to 19 residues. Deletions cut 7 bases from V and 1 base from J, with 30 bases between. In DNA form, the CDR3 reads TGCGCCAGCGCCGGAGGGACGAAGCGAACCTTGCAAGGGTCCTACGAGCAGTACTTC. Amino acids: CASAGGTKRTLQGSYEQYF.

The V call is TRBV7-3, the J call TRBJ1-1; D call uncertain. The CDR3 has 14 amino acids. V was pared by 5 bases and J by 4 bases, with 14 bases between. In germline, CDR1 is SGHTA, CDR2 FQGTGA. CDR3 in DNA: TGTGCCAGCAGCCTACTTCCTGGGTCCACTGAAGCTTTCTTT. It codes for CASSLLPGSTEAFF.

This sequence joins TRBV11-2 and TRBJ2-1, with TRBD2 matching 9 bases. This CDR3 comprises 17 residues. CDR1 and CDR2 from the germline V gene are SGHAT and FQNNGV. V was pared by 0 bases and J by 3 bases, with 6 bases of the junction left unmatched. The CDR3 coding sequence is TGTGCCAGCAGCTTAGAGGGATATAGCGGGAGCTACAATGAGCAGTTCTTC. It translates to CASSLEGYSGSYNEQFF.

Concerning this clone: The junction and the germline gene differ at one end; a read error may be behind it. The chain employs TRBV4-3 and TRBJ1-4, with D perhaps TRBD1 (5 bases). In germline, CDR1 is LGHNA, CDR2 YSLEER. There are 14 residues in the CDR3. DNA of the CDR3: TGCGCCAGCAGCAAAGAGGGGCTAGGGGAAAAACTGTTTTTT. It codes for CASSKEGLGEKLFF.

For this clone: The sample holds other DNA sequences that translate to the same CDR3. This sequence joins TRBV5-4 and TRBJ1-5, with 9 bases matching TRBD1. The J segment lost 0 bases and the V segment lost 5 bases, leaving 6 bases of the junction unmatched. CDR3 size: 16 residues. Per the germline V gene, CDR1 is SGHNT and CDR2 is YYREEE (reference sequence). This CDR3 reads CASSLGGQGSNQPQHF. The CDR3 coding sequence is TGTGCCAGCAGTTTAGGGGGACAGGGTAGCAATCAGCCCCAGCATTTT.

The rearrangement joins TRBV7-6 to TRBJ1-2; the D gene is possibly TRBD1 (6 bases). In germline, CDR1 is SGHVS, CDR2 FNYEAQ. V lost 5 bases and J lost 8, with 15 bases in between. This CDR3 is 13 amino acids long. The CDR3 nucleotides are TGTGCCAGCAGCATGGACAGCTTTCAGGGCTACACCTTC. This sequence encodes CASSMDSFQGYTF.

The chain has TRBV19 and TRBJ1-5; D is possibly TRBD1 (5 bases). The CDR3 contains 14 residues. The germline V and J ends were trimmed by 8 bases and 2 bases, with 13 bases remaining between them. Per the germline V gene, CDR1 is LNHDA and CDR2 is SQIVND (reference sequence). CDR3 sequence: CASGAGSGNQPQHF. The CDR3 DNA follows: TGTGCCAGTGGGGCGGGATCGGGCAATCAGCCCCAGCATTTT.

The V gene is TRBV30, the J gene TRBJ2-1; D not certain. CDR3 length: 12 residues. Between the trimmed V and J ends, which lost 2 bases and 3 bases, there was a span of 5 bases. Germline assignment: CDR1 GTSNPN and CDR2 SVGIG (reference sequence). CDR3 sequence reads: CAWSLNYNEQFF. The CDR3 bases are TGTGCCTGGAGTTTGAACTACAATGAGCAGTTCTTC.

The V and J genes are TRBV19 and TRBJ1-3; maybe TRBD1 (5 bases). The CDR3 has 16 residues. Germline lookup yields CDR1 LNHDA and CDR2 SQIVND (reference sequence). The V end lost 4 bases, the J end lost 0 bases, and 13 bases lay between the germline ends. For the CDR3, the DNA is TGTGCCAGTAGTACGGACGCGGGACCCTCTGGAAACACCATATATTTT. Translation gives CASSTDAGPSGNTIYF.

The V gene is TRBV7-9, the J gene TRBJ1-2; the match to TRBD1 covers 10 bases. Germline V gives CDR1 SEHNR, CDR2 FQNEAQ (reference sequence). The CDR3 totals 16 residues. J lost 4 bases, V lost 5 bases, and 10 bases had no gene match. As DNA, the CDR3 is TGTGCCAGCAGCCCATCTACCGGGACAGGGGCCTATGGCTACACCTTC. Residues: CASSPSTGTGAYGYTF.

The genes are TRBV7-2 and TRBJ2-2; 7 bases align to TRBD1. This CDR3 has 15 amino acids. In germline, CDR1 is SGHTA, CDR2 FQGNSA. The ends lost 5 bases at V and 6 bases at J; junction bases unmatched: 9. The CDR3 protein is CASSPPTGRPGELFF. CDR3 nucleotide sequence: TGTGCCAGCAGCCCTCCGACAGGGAGACCCGGGGAGCTGTTTTTT.

This clone appeared once. This sequence joins TRBV11-2 and TRBJ2-7, with 7 bases aligning to TRBD2. The CDR3 spans 13 residues. From germline, CDR1 is SGHAT and CDR2 FQNNGV. V gave up 5 bases and J gave up 0 bases; unmatched junction bases: 1. The CDR3 region is CASSGGGSYEQYF. CDR3 DNA sequence: TGTGCCAGCAGCGGGGGGGGCTCCTACGAGCAGTACTTC.

The chain couples TRBV10-1 to TRBJ2-5; D could derive from TRBD1 or TRBD2 (5 bases each). V shed 2 bases and J shed 1 base, with 14 bases lying between them. Germline V CDR1 and CDR2: WNHNN, SYGVQD (reference sequence). This CDR3 contains 16 residues. CDR3 region: CASSEGKKGTQETQYF. CDR3 DNA sequence: TGCGCCAGCAGTGAGGGGAAGAAAGGGACCCAAGAGACCCAGTACTTC.

This chain connects TRBV11-3 to TRBJ2-3, with 14 positions matching TRBD2. The V and J ends lost 3 bases and 5 bases, in that order; junction bases with no gene match: 10. Germline V gene data show CDR1 as SGHNT and CDR2 as YENEEA. This CDR3 contains 18 residues. CDR3 in amino acids: CASSFPFRLAGGQDTQYF. CDR3 DNA sequence: TGTGCCAGCAGCTTCCCCTTTCGACTAGCGGGAGGGCAAGATACGCAGTATTTT.

The chain is built from TRBV30 and TRBJ1-1; D perhaps matches TRBD1 (6 bases). The CDR3 spans 13 residues. V lost 5 bases to trimming and J lost 5 bases, with 15 bases between them. The germline V gene has CDR1 GTSNPN and CDR2 SVGIG (reference sequence). CDR3 sequence (DNA): TGTGCCTGGGGGGACACCGGGGAGACTGAAGCTTTCTTT. This sequence encodes CAWGDTGETEAFF.

This chain connects TRBV5-6 to TRBJ2-7, with 8 bases lining up with TRBD1. The junction had 5 bases not matched to a gene; V was cut back by 4 bases and J by 5 bases. The CDR3 is 13 amino acids. CDR1 and CDR2 (germline): SGHDT, YYEEEE. In DNA, the CDR3 is TGTGCCAGCAGCGCGACAGGGGTCCACGAGCAGTACTTC. Its translation is CASSATGVHEQYF.

The chain uses TRBV5-1 and TRBJ1-1; TRBD1 matches 7 bases. Unmatched junction bases numbered 13, after V lost 4 bases and J lost 7 bases. This CDR3 spans 15 amino acids. From germline, CDR1 is SGHRS and CDR2 YFSETQ. CDR3 region: CASSLMTGPRDEAFF. The DNA for the CDR3 is TGCGCCAGCAGCCTCATGACAGGGCCCCGCGATGAAGCTTTCTTT.

This clone was counted only a few times. CDR3 DNA: TGTGCCACCAGCAGAGGGACAGGGGTGGGTCAGCCCCAGCATTTT. Its protein is CATSRGTGVGQPQHF. The genes are TRBV15 and TRBJ1-5, with TRBD1 matching 9 bases. Germline CDR1 LNHNV, CDR2 YYDKDF (reference sequence). J lost 6 bases, V lost 1 base, and 4 bases had no gene match. There are 15 residues in the CDR3.

The V and J genes are TRBV9 and TRBJ2-2, with TRBD2 matching 9 bases. V was clipped by 2 bases and J by 1 base; unmatched bases: 6. The germline V gene encodes CDR1 SGDLS and CDR2 YYNGEE. CDR3 length: 17 amino acids. The CDR3 DNA reads as TGTGCCAGCAGCGTTGGGCGGGGGGGCTGGAACACCGGGGAGCTGTTTTTT. Amino acid sequence: CASSVGRGGWNTGELFF. Full variable domain (rest looked up from reference TRBV9 and TRBJ2-2): DSGVTQTPKHLITATGQRVTLRCSPRSGDLSVYWYQQSLDQGLQFLIQYYNGEERAKGNILERFSAQQFPDLHSELNLSSLELGDSALYFCASSVGRGGWNTGELFFGEGSRLTVL.

DNA for the CDR3: TGTGCCAGCAGCTTCGGACAGGAGTACACAGATACGCAGTATTTT. It yields the protein CASSFGQEYTDTQYF. This chain connects TRBV11-3 to TRBJ2-3, with TRBD1 identical over 7 bases. Germline CDR1 reads SGHNT; CDR2 reads YENEEA. The CDR3 totals 15 residues. J was trimmed by 2 bases and V by 3 bases; bases with no gene match: 5.

The chain uses TRBV11-2 and TRBJ1-2; the match to TRBD1 covers 7 bases. Germline V gene data show CDR1 as SGHAT and CDR2 as FQNNGV. The V gene end was trimmed by 3 bases and the J gene end by 4 bases; junction bases not matched to a gene: 2. CDR3 length: 13 amino acids. As DNA, the CDR3 is TGTGCCAGCAGCTTGACAGGGAGCTATGGCTACACCTTC. Protein: CASSLTGSYGYTF.

CDR3 sequence: CASRNRERGGPDTGELFF. CDR3 sequence (DNA): TGTGCCAGCAGGAACAGGGAGCGGGGGGGCCCCGACACCGGGGAGCTGTTTTTT. The chain carries TRBV7-9 and TRBJ2-2, with 10 bases identical to TRBD2. V lost 6 bases to trimming and J lost 3 bases; unmatched junction nucleotides: 13. Per germline, CDR1 SEHNR and CDR2 FQNEAQ (reference sequence). This CDR3 region has 18 residues.

J is TRBJ2-6 and V is TRBV19; D possibly corresponds to TRBD1 (7 bases). This CDR3 comprises 12 residues. The V end was cut by 7 bases, the J end by 11 bases, with 12 bases between. CDR1 is LNHDA, CDR2 SQIVND, per germline (reference sequence). Here the CDR3 DNA reads TGTGCCAGTACCCAGGGGGGAGACGTCCTGACTTTC. This translates into CASTQGGDVLTF.

The chain links TRBV5-8 to TRBJ2-3, with TRBD2 identical over 8 bases. The CDR3 is 15 amino acids. J gave up 6 bases and V 3 bases, and 9 bases lay outside the gene matches. CDR1 is SGHTS, CDR2 YDEGEE, per germline. The DNA of the CDR3 is TGTGCCAGCAGCTGGCGGGGAGCGGGAGTGGATACGCAGTATTTT. It specifies CASSWRGAGVDTQYF.

V and J are TRBV11-2 and TRBJ1-1; D is uncertain. V dropped 5 bases and J dropped 2 bases, with 21 bases sitting between them. There are 17 residues in the CDR3. Germline values: CDR1 SGHAT, CDR2 FQNNGV. The CDR3 nucleotides are TGTGCCAGCAGCCGCCTTGGCCAACAGCACTTAAACACTGAAGCTTTCTTT. Translated, it gives CASSRLGQQHLNTEAFF.

The table lists this clone with a few counts. J is TRBJ1-5 and V is TRBV28, with 7 bases aligning to TRBD1. V lost 4 bases to trimming and J lost 7 bases; unmatched junction nucleotides: 13. This CDR3 is built from 16 residues. In germline, CDR1 is MDHEN, CDR2 SYDVKM. CDR3 DNA sequence: TGTGCCAGCAGTTCTGCCGGGAAGGGGGCTGGACAGCCCCAGCATTTT. Translating it yields CASSSAGKGAGQPQHF.